This T cell receptor (beta chain) was recovered during a study of T-cell reconstitution after alpha-beta-depleted transplantation in children. Study observations and caveats: Surviving thymic progenitors and recipient T cells were the source of high TCRbeta diversity at day 60 in some patients. Several hundred expanded graft clones reportedly were the source of alpha-beta T cells about two months after transplant. Newly generated T cells supplied most T-cell counts and diversity one year post-transplant.

This clonotype was observed a few times. Its antigen remains unidentified. Unique molecular identifiers were incorporated when the TCRbeta library was constructed. TCRdb re-called the PCR reads through MiXCR, storing one row per CDR3 protein. The top ten clones hold 35% to 40% of a sample with approximately 50,000 distinct CDR3 sequences, about 50% of them seen once. This CDR3 has 17 amino acids. Germline V lookup: CDR1 SGHTA, CDR2 FQGNSA. Trimming cost V 1 base and J 1 base; bases outside gene matches: 6. The sequences come from peripheral blood, collected before TCRalphabeta/CD19-depleted stem cell transplant. This chain uses TRBV7-2 with TRBJ2-3; TRBD2 agrees at 9 bases. This sequence was found in a boy in the first two years of life with SCID, due to receive a stem cell transplant. The CDR3 sequence: CASSLGGAGGGTDTQYF. The CDR3 nucleotides read TGTGCCAGCAGCTTAGGAGGAGCGGGGGGTGGCACAGATACGCAGTATTTT.